The present T cell receptor beta chain was sequenced within a study of neoadjuvant nivolumab and ipilimumab in lung cancer. About the study: The combination arm added day-1 ipilimumab 1 mg/kg to nivolumab 3 mg/kg on days 1, 15, 29.

Some clones are missing from TCRdb's copy, which holds only in-frame ones; the method was immunoSEQ multiplex PCR. The table has 39,000 or so clones, roughly 89% seen once. Study observations and caveats: TCR richness and clonality were higher in tumors than adjacent uninvolved lung. Pathologic regression was not significantly tied to TCR clonality. Only two of four nivolumab-treated tumors gained richness and clonality by surgery.

Remarks on this clone: Antigen: not known.

The source is an adult with non-small cell lung cancer. The sample in question was peripheral blood, obtained before neoadjuvant nivolumab, alone or with ipilimumab.

This CDR3 is CASSSRLEGTDTQYF. The CDR3 nucleotides read TGTGCCAGCAGCTCCAGACTAGAGGGGACAGATACGCAGTATTTT. This chain connects TRBV7-2 to TRBJ2-3; D perhaps matches TRBD2 (6 bases). V was pared by 4 bases and J by 3 bases, with 14 bases between. CDR3 length: 15 residues. The germline gives CDR1 SGHTA, CDR2 FQGNSA. The full variable domain, rest sourced from reference TRBV7-2 and TRBJ2-3, is GAGVSQSPSNKVTEKGKDVELRCDPISGHTALYWYRQSLGQGLEFLIYFQGNSAPDKSGLPSDRFSAERTGGSVSTLTIQRTQQEDSAVYLCASSSRLEGTDTQYFGPGTRLTVL.